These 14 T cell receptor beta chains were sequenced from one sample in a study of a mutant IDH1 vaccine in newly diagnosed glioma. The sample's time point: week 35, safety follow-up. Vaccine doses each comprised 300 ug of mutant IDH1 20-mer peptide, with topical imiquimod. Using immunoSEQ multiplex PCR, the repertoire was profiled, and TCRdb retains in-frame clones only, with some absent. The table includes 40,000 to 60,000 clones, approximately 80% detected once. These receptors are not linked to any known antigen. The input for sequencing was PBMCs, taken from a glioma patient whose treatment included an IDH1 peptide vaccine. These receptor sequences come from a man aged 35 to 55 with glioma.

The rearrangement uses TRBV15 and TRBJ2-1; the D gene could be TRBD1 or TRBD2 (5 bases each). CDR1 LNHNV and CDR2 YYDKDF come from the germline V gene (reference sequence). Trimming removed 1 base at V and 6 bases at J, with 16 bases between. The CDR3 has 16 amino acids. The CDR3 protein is CATSRASGPLSNEQFF. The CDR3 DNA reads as TGTGCCACCAGCAGAGCGTCGGGGCCTTTGAGCAATGAGCAGTTCTTC.

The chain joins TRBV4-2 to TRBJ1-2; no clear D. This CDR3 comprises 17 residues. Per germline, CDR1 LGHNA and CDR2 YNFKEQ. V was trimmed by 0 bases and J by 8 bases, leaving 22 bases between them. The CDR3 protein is CASSQEDNAFVLWGYTF. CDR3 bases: TGTGCCAGCAGCCAAGAAGACAACGCCTTCGTTTTGTGGGGCTACACCTTC.

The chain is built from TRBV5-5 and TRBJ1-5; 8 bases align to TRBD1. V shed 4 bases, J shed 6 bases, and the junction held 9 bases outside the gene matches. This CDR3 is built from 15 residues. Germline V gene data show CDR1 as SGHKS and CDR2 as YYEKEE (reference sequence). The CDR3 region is CASSQLQGAGQPQHF. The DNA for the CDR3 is TGTGCCAGCAGCCAACTGCAGGGGGCGGGTCAGCCCCAGCATTTT.

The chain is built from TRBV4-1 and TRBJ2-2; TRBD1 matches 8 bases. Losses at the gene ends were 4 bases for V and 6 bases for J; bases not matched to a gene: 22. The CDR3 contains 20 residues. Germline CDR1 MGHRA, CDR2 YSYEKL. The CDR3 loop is CASSPKTPLGQGPSPGELFF. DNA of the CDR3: TGCGCCAGCAGCCCAAAGACCCCCCTCGGACAGGGCCCTAGTCCCGGGGAGCTGTTTTTT.

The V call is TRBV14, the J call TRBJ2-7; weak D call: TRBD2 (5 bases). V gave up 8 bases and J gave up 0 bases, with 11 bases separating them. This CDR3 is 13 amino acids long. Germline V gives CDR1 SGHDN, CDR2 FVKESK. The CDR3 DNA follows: TGTGCCAGCTCTTGGAGGAGCTCCTACGAGCAGTACTTC. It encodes CASSWRSSYEQYF.

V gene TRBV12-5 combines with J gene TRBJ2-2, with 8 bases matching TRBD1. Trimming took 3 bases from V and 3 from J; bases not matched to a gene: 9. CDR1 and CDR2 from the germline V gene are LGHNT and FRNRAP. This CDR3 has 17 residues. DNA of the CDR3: TGTGCTAGTGGTTTACCGCCGGGACAGGTGGACACCGGGGAGCTGTTTTTT. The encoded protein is CASGLPPGQVDTGELFF.

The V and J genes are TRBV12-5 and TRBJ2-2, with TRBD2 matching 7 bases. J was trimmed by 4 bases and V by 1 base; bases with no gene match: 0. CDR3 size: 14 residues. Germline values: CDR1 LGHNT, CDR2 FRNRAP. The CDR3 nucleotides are TGTGCTAGTGGTTTGGCGGGGGGCACCGGGGAGCTGTTTTTT. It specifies CASGLAGGTGELFF.

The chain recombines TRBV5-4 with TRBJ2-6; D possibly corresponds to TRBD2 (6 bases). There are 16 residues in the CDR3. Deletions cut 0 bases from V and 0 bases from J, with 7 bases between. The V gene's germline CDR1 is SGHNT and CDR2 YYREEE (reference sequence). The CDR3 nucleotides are TGTGCCAGCAGCTTGGACGGGAGCTCTGGGGCCAACGTCCTGACTTTC. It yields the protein CASSLDGSSGANVLTF. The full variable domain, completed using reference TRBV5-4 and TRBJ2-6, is ETGVTQSPTHLIKTRGQQVTLRCSSQSGHNTVSWYQQALGQGPQFIFQYYREEENGRGNFPPRFSGLQFPNYSSELNVNALELDDSALYLCASSLDGSSGANVLTFGAGSRLTVL.

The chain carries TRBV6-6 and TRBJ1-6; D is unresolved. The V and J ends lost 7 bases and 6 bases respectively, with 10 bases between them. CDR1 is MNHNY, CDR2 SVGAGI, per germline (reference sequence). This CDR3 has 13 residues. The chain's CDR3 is CASTVQVNSPLHF. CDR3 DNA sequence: TGTGCCAGCACAGTGCAAGTTAATTCACCCCTCCACTTT.

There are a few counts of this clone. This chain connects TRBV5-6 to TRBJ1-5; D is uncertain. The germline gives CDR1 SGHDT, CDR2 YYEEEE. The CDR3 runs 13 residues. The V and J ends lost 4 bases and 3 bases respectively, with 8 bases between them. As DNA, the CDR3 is TGTGCCAGCAGCCTGGGCTACAATCAGCCCCAGCATTTT. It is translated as CASSLGYNQPQHF.

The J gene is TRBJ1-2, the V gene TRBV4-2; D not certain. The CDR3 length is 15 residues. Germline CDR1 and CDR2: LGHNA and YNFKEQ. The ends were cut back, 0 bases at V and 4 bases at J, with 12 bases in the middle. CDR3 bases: TGTGCCAGCAGCCAAGAATCCTCCCAAGGCTATGGCTACACCTTC. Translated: CASSQESSQGYGYTF.

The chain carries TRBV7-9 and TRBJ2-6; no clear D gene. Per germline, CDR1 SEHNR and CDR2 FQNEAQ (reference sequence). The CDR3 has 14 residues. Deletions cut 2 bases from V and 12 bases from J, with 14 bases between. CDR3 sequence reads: CASSLLGSPPVLTF. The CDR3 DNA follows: TGTGCCAGCAGCTTACTCGGCAGCCCCCCCGTCCTGACTTTC. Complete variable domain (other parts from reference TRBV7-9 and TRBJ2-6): DTGVSQNPRHKITKRGQNVTFRCDPISEHNRLYWYRQTLGQGPEFLTYFQNEAQLEKSRLLSDRFSAERPKGSFSTLEIQRTEQGDSAMYLCASSLLGSPPVLTFGAGSRLTVL.

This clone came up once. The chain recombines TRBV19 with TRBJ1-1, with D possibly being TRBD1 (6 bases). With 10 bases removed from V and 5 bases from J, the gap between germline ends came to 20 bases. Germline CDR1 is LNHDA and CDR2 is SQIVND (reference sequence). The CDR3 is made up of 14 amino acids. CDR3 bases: TGTGCCATCCCCCCCACAGGGATGGTAACTGAAGCTTTCTTT. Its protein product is CAIPPTGMVTEAFF.

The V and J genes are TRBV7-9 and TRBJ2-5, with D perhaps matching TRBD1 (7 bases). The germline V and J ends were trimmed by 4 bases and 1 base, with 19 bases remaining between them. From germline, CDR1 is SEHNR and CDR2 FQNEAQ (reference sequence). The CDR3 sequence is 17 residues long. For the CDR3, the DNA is TGTGCCAGCAGCTCCCGGAGGCCAGGGGGACTCCAAGAGACCCAGTACTTC. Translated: CASSSRRPGGLQETQYF.